This T cell receptor (beta chain) is from a study of T-cell memory formation after mild COVID-19. This clonotype has only one observation. Unmatched junction bases numbered 5, after V lost 7 bases and J lost 2 bases. This CDR3 is 15 amino acids long. Germline loops: CDR1 LNHNV, CDR2 YYDKDF (reference sequence). Using its own MiXCR run on the 5' RACE reads, TCRdb lists one record per CDR3 protein. The sample contains about 400,000 distinct CDR3 sequences, around 14% of which appear only once. The rearrangement joins TRBV15 to TRBJ2-1; 10 bases map to TRBD2. The origin of this receptor is a man between 18 and 35 years old who had mild COVID-19 (a few samples of this study predate the infection). Cell type and time point are not known. The sample consisted of PBMCs or a T cell subset sorted from them (not recorded which). The DNA of the CDR3 is TGTGCCACCACAGCGGGGACTAGCGCCTACAATGAGCAGTTCTTC. Translated: CATTAGTSAYNEQFF.